The 3 T cell receptor beta chains below were found in one sample sequenced in a study of T cell responses to AZD1222 COVID-19 vaccine. Sequencing was performed with immunoSEQ multiplex PCR; in TCRdb, only in-frame clones are kept and a portion is missing. The sample lists over 110,000 clones, approximately 93% occurring once. Material: peripheral blood, obtained after recovery from COVID-19. Every receptor here comes from an adult who had recovered from COVID-19.

The rearrangement links TRBV2 to TRBJ1-5; D unclear. This CDR3 spans 13 amino acids. Germline V CDR1 and CDR2: SNHLY, FYNNEI. Trimming took 3 bases from V and 5 from J, leaving 8 bases between them. DNA for the CDR3: TGTGCCAGCAGTGAGGCGAGCGATCAGCCCCAGCATTTT. Residues: CASSEASDQPQHF.

The rearrangement uses TRBV2 and TRBJ1-2; D uncertain. V lost 10 bases and J lost 4, with 19 bases in between. Germline V gene lookup returns CDR1 SNHLY and CDR2 FYNNEI. CDR3 length: 14 amino acids. The CDR3 here is CATRLVGIAYGYTF. CDR3 coding DNA: TGTGCCACCCGACTGGTGGGGATCGCCTATGGCTACACCTTC.

J is TRBJ1-2 and V is TRBV2; TRBD1 matches 8 bases. This CDR3 has 13 amino acids. Trimming removed 1 base from V and 6 bases from J; junction bases left unmatched: 1. The germline gives CDR1 SNHLY, CDR2 FYNNEI. CDR3 sequence (DNA): TGTGCCAGCAGTGAAGGCAGGGGGCATGGCTACACCTTC. Its translation: CASSEGRGHGYTF.